The 2 T cell receptor beta chains below come from one sample, sequenced in a study of T cell responses to AZD1222 COVID-19 vaccine. Only in-frame clones appear in the TCRdb table, and some are missing; sequencing was by immunoSEQ multiplex PCR. The sample carries tens of thousands of clones, roughly 87% recorded once. The sample here was peripheral blood, taken 28 days after the second AZD1222 dose. The source of these receptors is an adult who received the AZD1222 COVID-19 vaccine.

This clone occurred a few times. The gene calls are TRBV21-1 and TRBJ1-4. TRBV21-1 is described as a pseudogene. The CDR3 is 15 amino acids. The CDR3 sequence is CASSSERADLEKLFF. CDR3 nucleotides: TGTGCCAGCAGCAGCGAAAGGGCAGACCTGGAAAAACTGTTTTTT.

V usage is TRBV14 and J usage is TRBJ1-2; TRBD1 is a possible D gene (5 bases). The CDR3 contains 16 residues. Germline V gene lookup returns CDR1 SGHDN and CDR2 FVKESK. The V end lost 1 base, the J end lost 0 bases, and 12 bases lay between the germline ends. CDR3 region: CASSQGPQGTNYGYTF. The DNA of the CDR3 is TGTGCCAGCAGCCAAGGGCCCCAGGGTACTAACTATGGCTACACCTTC.